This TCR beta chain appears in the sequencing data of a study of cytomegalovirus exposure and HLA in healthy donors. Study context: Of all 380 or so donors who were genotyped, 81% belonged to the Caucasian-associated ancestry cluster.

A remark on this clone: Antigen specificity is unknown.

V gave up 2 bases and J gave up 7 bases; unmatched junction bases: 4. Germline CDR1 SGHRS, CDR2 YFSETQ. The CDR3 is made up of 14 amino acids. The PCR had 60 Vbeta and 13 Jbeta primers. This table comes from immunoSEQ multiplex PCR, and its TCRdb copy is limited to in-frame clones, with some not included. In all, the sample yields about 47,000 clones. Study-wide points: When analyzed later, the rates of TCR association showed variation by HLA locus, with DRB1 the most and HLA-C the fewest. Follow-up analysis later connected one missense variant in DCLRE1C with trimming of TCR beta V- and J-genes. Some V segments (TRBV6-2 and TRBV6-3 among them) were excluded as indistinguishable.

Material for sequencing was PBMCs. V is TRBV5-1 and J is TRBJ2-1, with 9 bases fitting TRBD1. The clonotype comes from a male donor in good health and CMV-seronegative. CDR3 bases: TGCGCCAGCAGCTTTTCGACAGGGGGTAATGAGCAGTTCTTC. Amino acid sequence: CASSFSTGGNEQFF.